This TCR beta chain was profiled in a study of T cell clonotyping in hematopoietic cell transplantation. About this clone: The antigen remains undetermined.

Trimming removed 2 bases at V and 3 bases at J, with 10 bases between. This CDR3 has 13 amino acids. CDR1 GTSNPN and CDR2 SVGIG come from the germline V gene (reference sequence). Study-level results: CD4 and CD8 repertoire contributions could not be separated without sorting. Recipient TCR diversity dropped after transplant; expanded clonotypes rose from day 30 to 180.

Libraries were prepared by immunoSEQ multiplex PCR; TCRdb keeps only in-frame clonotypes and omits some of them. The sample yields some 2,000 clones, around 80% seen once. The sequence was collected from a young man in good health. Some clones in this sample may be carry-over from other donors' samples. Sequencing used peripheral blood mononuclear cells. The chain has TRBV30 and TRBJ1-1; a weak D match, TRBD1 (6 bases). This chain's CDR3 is CAWSRQEDTEAFF. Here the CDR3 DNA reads TGTGCCTGGAGTCGACAGGAAGACACTGAAGCTTTCTTT.